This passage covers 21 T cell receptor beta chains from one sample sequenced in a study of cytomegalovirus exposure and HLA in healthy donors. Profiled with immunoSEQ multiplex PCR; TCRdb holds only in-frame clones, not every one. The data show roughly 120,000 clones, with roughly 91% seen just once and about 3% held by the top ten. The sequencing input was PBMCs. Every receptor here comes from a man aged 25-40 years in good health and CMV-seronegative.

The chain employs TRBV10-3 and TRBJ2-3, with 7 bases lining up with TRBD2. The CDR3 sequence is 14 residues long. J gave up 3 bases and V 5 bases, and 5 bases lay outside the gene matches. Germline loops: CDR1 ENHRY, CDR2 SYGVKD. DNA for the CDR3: TGTGCCATCAGTCAGAGCGGGGAAACAGATACGCAGTATTTT. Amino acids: CAISQSGETDTQYF.

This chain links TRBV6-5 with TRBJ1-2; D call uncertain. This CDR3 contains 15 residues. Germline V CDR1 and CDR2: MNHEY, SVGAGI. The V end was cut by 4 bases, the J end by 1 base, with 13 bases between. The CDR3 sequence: CASSSSGPGNYGYTF. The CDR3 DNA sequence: TGTGCCAGCAGTTCGTCGGGTCCGGGTAACTATGGCTACACCTTC.

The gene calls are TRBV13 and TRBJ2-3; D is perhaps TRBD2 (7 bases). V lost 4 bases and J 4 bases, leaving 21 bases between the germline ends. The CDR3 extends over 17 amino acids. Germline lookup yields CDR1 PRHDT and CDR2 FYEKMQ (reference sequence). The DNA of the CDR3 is TGTGCCAGCAGCTCCCTGGGGAGGGGGGGATCTGCAGATACGCAGTATTTT. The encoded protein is CASSSLGRGGSADTQYF.

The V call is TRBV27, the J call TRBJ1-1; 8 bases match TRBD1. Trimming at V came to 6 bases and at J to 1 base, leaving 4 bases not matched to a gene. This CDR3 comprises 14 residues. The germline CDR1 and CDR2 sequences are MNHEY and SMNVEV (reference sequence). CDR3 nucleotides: TGTGCCAGCAGCCTCGGACAGGGGAACACTGAAGCTTTCTTT. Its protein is CASSLGQGNTEAFF.

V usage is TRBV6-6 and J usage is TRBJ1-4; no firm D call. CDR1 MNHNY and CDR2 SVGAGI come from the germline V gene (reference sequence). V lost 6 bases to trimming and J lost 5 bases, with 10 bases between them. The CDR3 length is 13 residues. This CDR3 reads CASSSGRNEKLFF. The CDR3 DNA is TGTGCCAGCAGCAGCGGGAGGAATGAAAAACTGTTTTTT.

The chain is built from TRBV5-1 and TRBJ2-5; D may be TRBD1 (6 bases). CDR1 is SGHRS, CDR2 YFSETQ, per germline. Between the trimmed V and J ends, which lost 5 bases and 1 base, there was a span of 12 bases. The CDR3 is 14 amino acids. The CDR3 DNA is TGCGCCAGCAGATCAGGGGTTCTCCAAGAGACCCAGTACTTC. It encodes CASRSGVLQETQYF.

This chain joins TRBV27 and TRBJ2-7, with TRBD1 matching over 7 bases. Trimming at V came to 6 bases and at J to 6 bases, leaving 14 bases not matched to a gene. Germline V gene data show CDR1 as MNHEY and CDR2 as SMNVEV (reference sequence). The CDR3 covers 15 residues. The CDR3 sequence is CASRTDRTGSGEQYF. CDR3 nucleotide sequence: TGTGCCAGCAGAACAGACCGGACAGGTTCTGGCGAGCAGTACTTC.

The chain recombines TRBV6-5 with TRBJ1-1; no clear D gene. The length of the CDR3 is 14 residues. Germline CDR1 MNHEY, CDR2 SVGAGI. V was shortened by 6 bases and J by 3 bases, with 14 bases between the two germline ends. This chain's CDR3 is CASSSYQMDTEAFF. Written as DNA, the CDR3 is TGTGCCAGCAGCTCGTATCAGATGGACACTGAAGCTTTCTTT.

CDR3 loop: CASSLGQYYEQYF. In DNA, the CDR3 is TGCGCCAGCAGCTTGGGGCAGTACTACGAGCAGTACTTC. V and J are TRBV5-1 and TRBJ2-7; D uncertain. The V gene's germline CDR1 is SGHRS and CDR2 YFSETQ. Trimming stripped 0 bases from V and 3 bases from J, with 7 bases between. This CDR3 region has 13 residues.

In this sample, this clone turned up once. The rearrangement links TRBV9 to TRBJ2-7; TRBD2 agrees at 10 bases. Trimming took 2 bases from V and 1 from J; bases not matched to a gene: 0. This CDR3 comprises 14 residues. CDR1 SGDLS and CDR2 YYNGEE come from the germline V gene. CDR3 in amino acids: CASSVSGGSYEQYF. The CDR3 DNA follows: TGTGCCAGCAGCGTTAGCGGGGGGTCCTACGAGCAGTACTTC.

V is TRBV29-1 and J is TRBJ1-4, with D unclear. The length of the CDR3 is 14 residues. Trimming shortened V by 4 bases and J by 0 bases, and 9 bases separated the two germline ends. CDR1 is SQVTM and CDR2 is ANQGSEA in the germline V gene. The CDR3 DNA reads TGCAGCGTTGGAGGGAGGTCAACTAATGAAAAACTGTTTTTT. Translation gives CSVGGRSTNEKLFF.

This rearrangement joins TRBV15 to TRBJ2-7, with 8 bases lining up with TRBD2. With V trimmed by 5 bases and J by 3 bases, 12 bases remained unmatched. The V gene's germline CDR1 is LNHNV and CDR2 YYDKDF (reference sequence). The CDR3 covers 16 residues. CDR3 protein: CATSSRGSGGDYEQYF. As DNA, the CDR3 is TGTGCCACCAGCTCAAGAGGCAGCGGGGGAGACTACGAGCAGTACTTC.

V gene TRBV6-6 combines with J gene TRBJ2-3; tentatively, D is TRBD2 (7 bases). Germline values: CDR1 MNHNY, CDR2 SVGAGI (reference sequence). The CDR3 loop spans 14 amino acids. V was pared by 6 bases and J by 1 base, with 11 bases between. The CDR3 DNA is TGTGCCAGCAGCATAGGGGGGGGCACAGATACGCAGTATTTT. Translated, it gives CASSIGGGTDTQYF.

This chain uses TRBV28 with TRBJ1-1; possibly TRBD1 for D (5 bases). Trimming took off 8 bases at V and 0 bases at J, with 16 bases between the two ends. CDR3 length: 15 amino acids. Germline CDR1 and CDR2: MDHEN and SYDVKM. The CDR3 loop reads CASSPQGELNTEAFF. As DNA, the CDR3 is TGTGCCAGCTCCCCCCAAGGGGAACTGAACACTGAAGCTTTCTTT.

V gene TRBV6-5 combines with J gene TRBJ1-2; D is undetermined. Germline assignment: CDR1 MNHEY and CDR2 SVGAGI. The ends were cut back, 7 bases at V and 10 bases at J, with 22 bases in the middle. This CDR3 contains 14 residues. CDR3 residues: CASTDPLARRDYTF. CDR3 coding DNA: TGTGCCAGCACCGATCCCCTAGCCAGGAGAGACTACACCTTC.

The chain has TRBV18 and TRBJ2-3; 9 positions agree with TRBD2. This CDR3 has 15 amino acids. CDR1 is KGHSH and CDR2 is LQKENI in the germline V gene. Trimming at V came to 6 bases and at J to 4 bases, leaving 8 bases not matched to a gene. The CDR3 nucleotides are TGTGCCAGCTCCGTGGCCGCGGGGGGGTCAGATACGCAGTATTTT. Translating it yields CASSVAAGGSDTQYF.

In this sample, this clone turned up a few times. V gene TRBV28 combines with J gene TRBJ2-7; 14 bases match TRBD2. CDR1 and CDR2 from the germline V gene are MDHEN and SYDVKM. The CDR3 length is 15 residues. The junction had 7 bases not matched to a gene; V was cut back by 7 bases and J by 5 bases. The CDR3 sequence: CASIGTSGGGHEQYF. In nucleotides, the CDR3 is TGTGCCAGCATTGGGACTAGCGGGGGCGGGCACGAGCAGTACTTC.

The CDR3 here is CASSQRGWALNEQFF. The CDR3 DNA is TGTGCCAGCAGCCAGAGGGGGTGGGCATTGAATGAGCAGTTCTTC. The rearrangement joins TRBV14 to TRBJ2-1; the D gene is possibly TRBD1 (6 bases). CDR1 and CDR2 from the germline V gene are SGHDN and FVKESK. The ends were cut back, 3 bases at V and 7 bases at J, with 16 bases in the middle. The CDR3 has 15 amino acids.

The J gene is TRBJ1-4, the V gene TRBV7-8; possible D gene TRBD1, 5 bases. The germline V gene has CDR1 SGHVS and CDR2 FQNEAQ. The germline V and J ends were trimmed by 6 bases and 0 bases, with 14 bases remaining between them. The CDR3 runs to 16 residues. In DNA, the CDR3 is TGTGCCAGCAGTCCCGGCGGGGCTACAACTAATGAAAAACTGTTTTTT. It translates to CASSPGGATTNEKLFF.

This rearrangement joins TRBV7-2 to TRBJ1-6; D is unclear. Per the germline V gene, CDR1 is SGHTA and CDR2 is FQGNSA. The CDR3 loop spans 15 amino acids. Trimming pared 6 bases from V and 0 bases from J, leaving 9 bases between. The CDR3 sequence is CASSPRSSYNSPLHF. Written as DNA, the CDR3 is TGTGCCAGCAGTCCTCGTAGCTCCTATAATTCACCCCTCCACTTT.

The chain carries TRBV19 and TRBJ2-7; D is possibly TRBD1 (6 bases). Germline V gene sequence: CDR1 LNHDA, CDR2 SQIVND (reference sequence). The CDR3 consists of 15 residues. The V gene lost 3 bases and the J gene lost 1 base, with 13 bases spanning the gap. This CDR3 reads CASSIPGELSYEQYF. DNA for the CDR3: TGTGCCAGTAGTATCCCAGGGGAACTGTCCTACGAGCAGTACTTC.